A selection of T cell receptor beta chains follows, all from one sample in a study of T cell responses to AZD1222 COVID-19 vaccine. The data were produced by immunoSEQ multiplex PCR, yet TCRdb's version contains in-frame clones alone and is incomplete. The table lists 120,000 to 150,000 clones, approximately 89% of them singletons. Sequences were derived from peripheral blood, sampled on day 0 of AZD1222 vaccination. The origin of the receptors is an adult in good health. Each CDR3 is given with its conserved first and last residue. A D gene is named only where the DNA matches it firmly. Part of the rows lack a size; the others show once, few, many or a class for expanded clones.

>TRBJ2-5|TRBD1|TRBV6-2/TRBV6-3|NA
CASSTGGQGAQYF
TGTGCCAGCAGTACAGGGGGGCAGGGGGCCCAGTACTTC
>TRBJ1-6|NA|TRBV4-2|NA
CASSQGDPTVMQALHF
TGTGCCAGCAGCCAAGGCGACCCGACAGTTATGCAAGCCCTCCACTTT
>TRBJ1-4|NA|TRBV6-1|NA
CASSEARGGNEKLFF
TGTGCCAGCAGTGAAGCTCGGGGGGGTAATGAAAAACTGTTTTTT
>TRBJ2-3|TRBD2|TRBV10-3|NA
CAINPMGLAGITDTQYF
TGTGCCATCAACCCTATGGGACTAGCGGGGATCACAGATACGCAGTATTTT
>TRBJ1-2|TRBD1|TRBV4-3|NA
CASSQDPTGGRYGYTF
TGCGCCAGCAGCCAAGACCCAACAGGGGGCCGCTATGGCTACACCTTC
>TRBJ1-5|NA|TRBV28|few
CASSPPRGPQHF
TGTGCCAGCAGCCCCCCCCGGGGGCCCCAGCATTTT
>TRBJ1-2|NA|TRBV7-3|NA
CASSPGPFYGYTF
TGTGCCAGCAGCCCGGGACCTTTCTATGGCTACACCTTC
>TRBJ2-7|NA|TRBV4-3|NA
CASSQGARTSSYEQYF
TGCGCCAGCAGCCAAGGTGCGAGGACCTCTTCCTACGAGCAGTACTTC
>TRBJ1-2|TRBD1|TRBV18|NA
CASSPRDRGYGYTF
TGTGCCAGCTCACCCCGGGACAGGGGCTATGGCTACACCTTC
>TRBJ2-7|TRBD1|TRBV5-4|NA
CASRGGTGSREQYF
TGTGCCAGCAGGGGGGGGACAGGGTCTCGGGAGCAGTACTTC
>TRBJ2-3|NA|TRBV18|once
CASSPRQRSTDTQYF
TGTGCCAGCTCACCTCGACAGCGCAGCACAGATACGCAGTATTTT
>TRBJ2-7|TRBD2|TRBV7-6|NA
CASSWALAGNYEQYF
TGTGCCAGCAGCTGGGCCCTAGCGGGAAACTACGAGCAGTACTTC
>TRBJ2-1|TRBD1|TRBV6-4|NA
CASSAQGTYNEQFF
TGTGCCAGCAGTGCACAGGGGACCTACAATGAGCAGTTCTTC
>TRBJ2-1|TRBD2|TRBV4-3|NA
CASSHLAGASYNEQFF
TGCGCCAGCAGCCATCTAGCGGGGGCTTCCTACAATGAGCAGTTCTTC
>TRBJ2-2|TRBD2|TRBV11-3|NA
CASSKTSGGGTGELFF
TGTGCCAGCAGTAAGACTAGCGGGGGAGGGACCGGGGAGCTGTTTTTT
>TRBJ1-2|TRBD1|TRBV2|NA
CASSWDSDYYGYTF
TGTGCCAGCAGTTGGGACAGTGACTATTATGGCTACACCTTC
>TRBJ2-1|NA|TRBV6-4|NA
CASSGEGSAPTGEQFF
TGTGCCAGCAGTGGAGAAGGCAGCGCTCCGACTGGGGAGCAGTTCTTC
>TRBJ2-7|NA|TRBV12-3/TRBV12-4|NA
CASSPLGYEQYF
TGTGCCAGCAGTCCCCTCGGCTACGAGCAGTACTTC
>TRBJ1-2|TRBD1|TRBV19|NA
CASSDRVTDGYTF
TGTGCCAGTAGCGACAGGGTTACGGATGGCTACACCTTC
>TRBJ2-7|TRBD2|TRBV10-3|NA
CAISSGGGSYEQYF
TGTGCCATCAGTAGCGGGGGGGGCTCCTACGAGCAGTACTTC
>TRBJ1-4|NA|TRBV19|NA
CASRNSRLEKLFF
TGTGCCAGTCGAAATTCGCGGCTGGAAAAACTGTTTTTT
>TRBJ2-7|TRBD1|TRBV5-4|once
CASSPDRVGYEQYF
TGTGCCAGCAGCCCGGACAGGGTAGGGTACGAGCAGTACTTC
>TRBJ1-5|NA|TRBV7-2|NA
CASRDVGSNQPQHF
TGTGCCAGTAGGGACGTCGGTAGCAATCAGCCCCAGCATTTT
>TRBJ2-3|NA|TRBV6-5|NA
CASSPGHFTDTQYF
TGTGCCAGCAGTCCGGGACACTTCACAGATACGCAGTATTTT
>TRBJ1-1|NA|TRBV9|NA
CASSVGSLNTEAFF
TGTGCCAGCAGCGTAGGGAGCTTGAACACTGAAGCTTTCTTT
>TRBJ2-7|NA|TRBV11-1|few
CASSSRWGPSYEQYF
TGTGCCAGCAGCTCCCGATGGGGTCCATCCTACGAGCAGTACTTC
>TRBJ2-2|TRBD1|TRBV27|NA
CASSQWTGGRELFF
TGTGCCAGCAGTCAGTGGACAGGGGGGAGGGAGCTGTTTTTT
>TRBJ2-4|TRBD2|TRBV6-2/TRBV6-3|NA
CASSYPRGETFYF
TGTGCCAGCAGTTATCCCCGGGGGGAGACGTTTTACTTC
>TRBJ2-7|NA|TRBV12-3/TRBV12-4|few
CASSFSNEQYF
TGTGCCAGCAGTTTCTCCAACGAGCAGTACTTC
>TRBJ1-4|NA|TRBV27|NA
CASSKRGATNEKLFF
TGTGCCAGCAGTAAGCGGGGGGCGACTAATGAAAAACTGTTTTTT
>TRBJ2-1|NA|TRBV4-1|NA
CASSRSGVSEQFF
TGCGCCAGCAGCCGGTCGGGGGTGAGTGAGCAGTTCTTC
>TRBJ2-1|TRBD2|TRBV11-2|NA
CASSLGTSLPNEQFF
TGTGCCAGCAGCTTAGGGACTAGCCTGCCCAATGAGCAGTTCTTC
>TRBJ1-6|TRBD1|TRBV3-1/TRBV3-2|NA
CASSQAGTGEGSPLHF
TGTGCCAGCAGCCAAGCCGGGACAGGGGAAGGGTCACCCCTCCACTTT
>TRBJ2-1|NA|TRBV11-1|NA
CASSPHTLRHNEQFF
TGTGCCAGCAGCCCACACACCCTAAGACACAATGAGCAGTTCTTC
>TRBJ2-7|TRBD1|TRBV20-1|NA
CSASSSTGGHYEQYF
TGCAGTGCTAGTTCATCGACAGGGGGTCACTACGAGCAGTACTTC
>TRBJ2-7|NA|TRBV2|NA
CASSPRVYEQYF
TGTGCCAGCAGTCCTCGGGTCTACGAGCAGTACTTC
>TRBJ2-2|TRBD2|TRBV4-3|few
CASSQLSGLAGYTGELFF
TGCGCCAGCAGCCAGTTGTCAGGACTAGCGGGGTACACCGGGGAGCTGTTTTTT
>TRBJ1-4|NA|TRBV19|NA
CASSIVRATNEKLFF
TGTGCCAGTAGTATCGTGAGGGCGACTAATGAAAAACTGTTTTTT
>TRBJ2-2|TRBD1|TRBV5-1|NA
CASSRGQEVGELFF
TGCGCCAGCAGCCGTGGACAGGAGGTCGGGGAGCTGTTTTTT
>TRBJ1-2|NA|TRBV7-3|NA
CASSPSEGNYGYTF
TGTGCCAGCAGCCCCTCAGAAGGAAACTATGGCTACACCTTC
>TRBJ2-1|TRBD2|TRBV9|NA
CASSVASGVNNEQFF
TGTGCCAGCAGCGTAGCTAGCGGGGTAAACAATGAGCAGTTCTTC
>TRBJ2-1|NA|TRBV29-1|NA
CSVDEGGEGDEQFF
TGCAGCGTTGATGAGGGAGGAGAGGGAGATGAGCAGTTCTTC
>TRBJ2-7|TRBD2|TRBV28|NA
CASSPPWGGSVDQYF
TGTGCCAGCAGTCCCCCCTGGGGGGGGTCTGTTGATCAGTACTTC
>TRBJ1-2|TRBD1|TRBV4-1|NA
CASSQKGQGAYGYTF
TGCGCCAGCAGCCAGAAGGGACAGGGGGCCTATGGCTACACCTTC
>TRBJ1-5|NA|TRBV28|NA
CASSLGGQGQPQHF
TGTGCCAGCAGTCTCGGCGGGCAGGGTCAGCCCCAGCATTTT
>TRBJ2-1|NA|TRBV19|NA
CASSSHSSYNEQFF
TGTGCCAGTAGTTCCCATAGCTCCTACAATGAGCAGTTCTTC